This T cell receptor beta chain was captured in a study of post-analysis software for immune sequencing data (dated by TCRdb to the mid-2010s). Regarding the complete study: Disease courses on record covered relapsing-remitting, secondary progressive and progressive-relapsing multiple sclerosis, though some patients had no subtype annotation. The multiple sclerosis patient repertoires were compared with approximately 11 previously published healthy control repertoires from donors aged about 6 to 25 years. A subset of samples was prepared in parallel using single-end sample barcoding, then pooled and co-amplified after Illumina adapter ligation.

The protocol used for the library was PCR. The sequencer listed for this sample is Illumina HiSeq 2500. To reduce PCR and sequencing biases, unique molecular identifiers were incorporated into the TCR beta cDNA libraries. Roughly 500,000 cDNA molecules were obtained for every 1 to 10 million input T cells, so each molecule roughly corresponded to one T cell. The patient libraries were prepared and sequenced with the same protocol used for the earlier healthy control dataset. Within a given batch, samples were prepared together, multiplexed and sequenced on the same HiSeq lane. For the original study's pipeline: MIGEC was used to process the raw barcoded reads, and molecular identifier groups with only a single read were discarded before consensus assembly and CDR3 extraction. VDJtools was used for post-analysis of the clonotype tables, and diversity was normalized by down-sampling every dataset to the size of the smallest sample. In repertoire overlap clustering, CDR3 amino acid sequences, but not nucleotide sequences, were matched to correct batch-related cross-sample contamination. In-frame beta chains were kept once TCRdb had trimmed the public reads at Q25 with fastp and called clones with MiXCR. Rows are unified per CDR3 protein, each entry keeping the most common DNA and genes. TCRdb's processing, not the authors', yielded these V and J calls. The sample table contains over 700,000 distinct CDR3 sequences; only one count was recorded for 25% to 30% of them. The top ten clonotypes cover under 0.7% of the sample.

Study-level results and caveats: Significantly higher frequencies in patients than in controls were found for a few TRBV segments, including TRBV5-6, TRBV5-1 and TRBV20-1. Direct clustering with F measure revealed strong co-clustering of samples prepared in the same batch, which led to a batch-effect correction. The control group was slightly older than the multiple sclerosis patient group. Significantly lower normalized Chao1 diversity was found in multiple sclerosis patients than in controls, suggesting substantial peripheral T-cell clonal expansion.

This clonotype was counted only a few times. This receptor's antigen is unknown. There are no base qualities to consult, and no much larger clone falls within one base. CDR1 and CDR2 are drawn from the germline V gene: LGHNA, YSLEER. The V end loses 2 bases and the J end loses 5 bases, and a stretch of 12 bases separates them. Counted from cysteine to phenylalanine, this CDR3 has 14 amino acids. The only DNA kept is the CDR3, 42 bases in frame from the first base. To demonstrate the VDJtools post-analysis software, TCR beta repertoires were profiled from the peripheral blood of more than ten young patients with multiple sclerosis. The multiple sclerosis patients were children and adolescents ranging in age from roughly 6 to 15 years.

The material sequenced was blood. The TCR comes from a girl under 18 with multiple sclerosis. This sequence uses TRBV4-3 and TRBJ2-5; no D gene call is confident. The encoded CDR3 is CASSQSPLSETQYF. In nucleotide form, the sequence is TGCGCCAGCAGCCAATCTCCCCTATCGGAGACCCAGTACTTC.